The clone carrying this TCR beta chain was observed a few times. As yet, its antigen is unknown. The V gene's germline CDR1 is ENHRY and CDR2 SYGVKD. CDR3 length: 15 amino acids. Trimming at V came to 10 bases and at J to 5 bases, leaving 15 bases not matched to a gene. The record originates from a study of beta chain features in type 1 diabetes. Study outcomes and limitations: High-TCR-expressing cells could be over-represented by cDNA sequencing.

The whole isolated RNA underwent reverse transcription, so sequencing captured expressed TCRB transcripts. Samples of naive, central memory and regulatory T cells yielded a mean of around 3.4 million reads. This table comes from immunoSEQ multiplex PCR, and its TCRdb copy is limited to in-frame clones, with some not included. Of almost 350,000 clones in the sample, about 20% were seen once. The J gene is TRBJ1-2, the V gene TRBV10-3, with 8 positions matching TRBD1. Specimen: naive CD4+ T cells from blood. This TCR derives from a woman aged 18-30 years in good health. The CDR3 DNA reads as TGTGCCACCGAGGACAGGGTGGGCCTAGGGTATGGCTACACCTTC. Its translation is CATEDRVGLGYGYTF.